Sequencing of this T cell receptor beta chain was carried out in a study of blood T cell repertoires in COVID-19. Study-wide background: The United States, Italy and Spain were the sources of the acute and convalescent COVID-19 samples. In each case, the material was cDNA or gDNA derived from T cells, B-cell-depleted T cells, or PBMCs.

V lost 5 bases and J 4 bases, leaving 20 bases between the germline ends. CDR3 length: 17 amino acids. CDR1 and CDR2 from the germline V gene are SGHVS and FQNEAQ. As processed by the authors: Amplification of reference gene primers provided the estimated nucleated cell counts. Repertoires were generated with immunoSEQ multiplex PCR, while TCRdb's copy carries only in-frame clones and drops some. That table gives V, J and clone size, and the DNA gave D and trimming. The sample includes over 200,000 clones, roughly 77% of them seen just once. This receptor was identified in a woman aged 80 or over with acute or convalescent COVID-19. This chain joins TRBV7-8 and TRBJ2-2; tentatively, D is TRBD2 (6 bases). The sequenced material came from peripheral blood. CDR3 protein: CASSPQGLPGPTGELFF. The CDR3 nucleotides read TGTGCCAGCAGCCCCCAGGGACTTCCAGGTCCCACCGGGGAGCTGTTTTTT. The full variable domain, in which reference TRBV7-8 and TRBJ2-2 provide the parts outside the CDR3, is GAGVSQSPRYKVAKRGQDVALRCDPISGHVSLFWYQQALGQGPEFLTYFQNEAQLDKSGLPSDRFFAERPEGSVSTLKIQRTQQEDSAVYLCASSPQGLPGPTGELFFGEGSRLTVL.